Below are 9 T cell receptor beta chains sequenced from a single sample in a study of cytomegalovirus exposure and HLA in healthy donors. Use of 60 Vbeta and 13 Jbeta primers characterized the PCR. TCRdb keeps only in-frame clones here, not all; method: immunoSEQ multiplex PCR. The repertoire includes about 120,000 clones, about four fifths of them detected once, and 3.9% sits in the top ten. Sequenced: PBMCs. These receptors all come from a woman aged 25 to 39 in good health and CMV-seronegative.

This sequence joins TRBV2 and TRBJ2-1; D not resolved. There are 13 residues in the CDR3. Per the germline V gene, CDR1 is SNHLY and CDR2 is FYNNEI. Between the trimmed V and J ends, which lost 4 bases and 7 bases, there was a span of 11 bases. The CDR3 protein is CASSASLSNEQFF. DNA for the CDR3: TGTGCCAGCAGTGCTAGTCTTAGTAATGAGCAGTTCTTC.

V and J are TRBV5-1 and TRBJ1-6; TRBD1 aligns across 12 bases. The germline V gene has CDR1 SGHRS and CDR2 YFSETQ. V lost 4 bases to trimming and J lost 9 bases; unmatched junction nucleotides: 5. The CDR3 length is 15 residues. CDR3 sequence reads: CASSGGQGAGSPLHF. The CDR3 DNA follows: TGCGCCAGCAGCGGGGGACAGGGGGCTGGTTCACCCCTCCACTTT.

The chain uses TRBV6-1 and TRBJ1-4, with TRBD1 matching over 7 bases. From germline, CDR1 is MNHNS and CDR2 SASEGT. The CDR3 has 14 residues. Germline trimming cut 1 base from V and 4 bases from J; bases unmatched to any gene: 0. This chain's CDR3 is CASSEGDSNEKLFF. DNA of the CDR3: TGTGCCAGCAGTGAAGGGGACAGTAATGAAAAACTGTTTTTT.

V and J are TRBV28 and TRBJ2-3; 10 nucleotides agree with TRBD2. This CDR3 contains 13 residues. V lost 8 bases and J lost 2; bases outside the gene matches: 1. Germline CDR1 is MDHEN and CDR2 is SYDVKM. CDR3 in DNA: TGTGCCAGCGGACTAGCGGCCACAGATACGCAGTATTTT. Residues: CASGLAATDTQYF.

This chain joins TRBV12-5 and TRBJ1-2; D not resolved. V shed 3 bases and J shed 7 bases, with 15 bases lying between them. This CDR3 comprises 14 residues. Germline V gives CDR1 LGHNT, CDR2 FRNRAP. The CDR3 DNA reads TGTGCTAGTGGTTTAACCGGCGAGAGAGGTGGCTACACCTTC. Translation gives CASGLTGERGGYTF.

CDR3 nucleotides: TGTGCCAGCAGTCGGACAGGGGTGGGCGAAAAACTGTTTTTT. As protein: CASSRTGVGEKLFF. This rearrangement joins TRBV28 to TRBJ1-4, with 9 bases fitting TRBD1. V shed 5 bases, J shed 8 bases, and the junction held 6 bases outside the gene matches. Looked up from germline, CDR1 is MDHEN and CDR2 is SYDVKM. The CDR3 totals 14 residues. The complete variable domain, with remaining parts taken from reference TRBV28 and TRBJ1-4, reads DVKVTQSSRYLVKRTGEKVFLECVQDMDHENMFWYRQDPGLGLRLIYFSYDVKMKEKGDIPEGYSVSREKKERFSLILESASTNQTSMYLCASSRTGVGEKLFFGSGTQLSVL.

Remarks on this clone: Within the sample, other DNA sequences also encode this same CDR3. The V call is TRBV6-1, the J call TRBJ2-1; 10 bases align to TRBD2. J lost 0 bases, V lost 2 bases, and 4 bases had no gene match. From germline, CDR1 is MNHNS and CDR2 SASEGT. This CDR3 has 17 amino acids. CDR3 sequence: CASSEPRTSGSYNEQFF. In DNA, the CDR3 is TGTGCCAGCAGTGAACCAAGGACTAGCGGCTCCTACAATGAGCAGTTCTTC.

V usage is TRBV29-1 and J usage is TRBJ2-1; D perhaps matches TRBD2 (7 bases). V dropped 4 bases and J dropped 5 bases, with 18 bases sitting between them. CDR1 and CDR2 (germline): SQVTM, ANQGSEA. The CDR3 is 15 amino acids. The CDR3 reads CSVVWGAGVDNEQFF. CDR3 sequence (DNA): TGCAGCGTTGTCTGGGGGGCGGGAGTGGACAATGAGCAGTTCTTC.

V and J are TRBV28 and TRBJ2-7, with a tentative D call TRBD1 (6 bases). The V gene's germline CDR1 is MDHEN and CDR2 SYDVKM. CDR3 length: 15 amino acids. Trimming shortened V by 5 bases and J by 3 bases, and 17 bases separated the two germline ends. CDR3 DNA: TGTGCCAGCAGTGCCTCCGGGACAAACCTCTACGAGCAGTACTTC. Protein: CASSASGTNLYEQYF.